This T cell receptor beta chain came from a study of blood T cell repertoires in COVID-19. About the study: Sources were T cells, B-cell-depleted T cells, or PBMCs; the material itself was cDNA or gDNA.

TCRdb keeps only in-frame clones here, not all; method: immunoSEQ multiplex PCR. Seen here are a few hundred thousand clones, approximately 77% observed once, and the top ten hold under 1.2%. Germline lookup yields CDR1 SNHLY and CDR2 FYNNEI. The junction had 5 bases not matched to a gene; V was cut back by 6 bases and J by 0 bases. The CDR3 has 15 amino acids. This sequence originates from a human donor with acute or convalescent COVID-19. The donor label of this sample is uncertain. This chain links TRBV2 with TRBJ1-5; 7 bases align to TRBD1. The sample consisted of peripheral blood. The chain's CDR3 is CASRWDRHSNQPQHF. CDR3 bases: TGTGCCAGCAGGTGGGACAGACATAGCAATCAGCCCCAGCATTTT.